This T cell receptor (beta chain) was documented in a study of monozygotic twins with inflammatory bowel disease. TCRdb reanalyzed the 5' RACE reads and collapses them to one entry per CDR3 protein, without DNA. The sample's table shows more than 350,000 distinct CDR3 sequences. Sequences were obtained from blood. The source is a human donor with ulcerative colitis or Crohn's disease, or a healthy co-twin of an affected twin (not recorded which).

CDR3 amino acids: CASSHSTSGSSYNEQFF. The J gene is TRBJ2-1, the V gene TRBV4-3; TCRdb's D call, TRBD2, is unchecked because there is no DNA. This CDR3 region has 17 residues. Germline-derived CDR1 and CDR2 are LGHNA and YSLEER.